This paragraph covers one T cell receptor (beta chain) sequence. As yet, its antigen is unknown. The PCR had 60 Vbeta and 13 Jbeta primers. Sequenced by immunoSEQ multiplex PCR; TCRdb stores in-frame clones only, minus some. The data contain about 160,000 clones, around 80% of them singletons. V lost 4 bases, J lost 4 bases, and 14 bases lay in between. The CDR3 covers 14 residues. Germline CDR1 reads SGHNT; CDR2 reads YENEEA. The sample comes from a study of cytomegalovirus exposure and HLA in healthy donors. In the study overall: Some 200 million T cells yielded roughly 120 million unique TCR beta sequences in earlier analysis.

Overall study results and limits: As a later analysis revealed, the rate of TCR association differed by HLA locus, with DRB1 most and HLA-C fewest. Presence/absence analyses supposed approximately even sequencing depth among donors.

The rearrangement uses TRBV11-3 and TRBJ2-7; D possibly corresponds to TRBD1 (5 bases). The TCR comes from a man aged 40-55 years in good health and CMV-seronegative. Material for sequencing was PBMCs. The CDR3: CASSSGPSSYEQYF. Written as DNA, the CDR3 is TGTGCCAGCAGCTCAGGGCCCTCATCTTACGAGCAGTACTTC. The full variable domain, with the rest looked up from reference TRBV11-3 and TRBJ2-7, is EAGVVQSPRYKIIEKKQPVAFWCNPISGHNTLYWYLQNLGQGPELLIRYENEEAVDDSQLPKDRFSAERLKGVDSTLKIQPAELGDSAVYLCASSSGPSSYEQYFGPGTRLTVT.